Detailed here is one T cell receptor (beta chain). This CDR3 has 13 residues. Germline assignment: CDR1 SQVTM and CDR2 ANQGSEA. The junction had 6 bases not matched to a gene; V was cut back by 5 bases and J by 8 bases. These data are taken from a study of blood T cells in healthy people across ages. Through a sample-barcoded 5' primer and a J-beta primer mix, a second PCR was run for about 6 to 12 cycles. One entry per CDR3 protein results from TCRdb running MiXCR on the 5' RACE reads. The sample records approximately 1,700,000 distinct CDR3 sequences, about two fifths being singletons. The chain uses TRBV29-1 and TRBJ2-2; 9 bases align to TRBD1. The source is a human donor in good health. The sequenced sample consisted of blood. The CDR3 DNA reads TGCAGCGTTAACAGGGGGCGGAGGGGGGAGCTGTTTTTT. It encodes CSVNRGRRGELFF.